In its sample, the clone carrying this TCR beta chain was seen a few times. These data come from a study of sequential checkpoint blockade in melanoma. On the study more broadly: Patients were randomized 1:1 to nivolumab-then-ipilimumab or ipilimumab-then-nivolumab first-line. After both sequences, patients received maintenance nivolumab.

Repertoires were generated with immunoSEQ multiplex PCR, while TCRdb's copy carries only in-frame clones and drops some. The data show some 6,200 clones, approximately 53% seen once. Treatment denoted: randomized to nivolumab then ipilimumab (arm A) or the reverse (arm B). DNA-damaging chemotherapy had not been given to any patient beforehand. PBMC sorting kept live CD3+CD8+ cells without CD19 or CD56. This TCR was sampled from a human donor with melanoma. The source material was CD8+ T cells sorted from blood (inferred from file names), sampled from a patient given nivolumab and ipilimumab in sequence.

CDR3 region: CASSPNRGPGELFF. The CDR3 nucleotides are TGTGCCAGCAGTCCGAACAGGGGCCCCGGGGAGCTGTTTTTT. The chain uses TRBV7-8 and TRBJ2-2, with TRBD1 matching 7 bases. With 6 bases clipped from V and 6 bases from J, the junction kept 7 bases outside the gene matches. Germline loops: CDR1 SGHVS, CDR2 FQNEAQ. The CDR3 contains 14 residues.